These 18 T cell receptor beta chains share one sample of origin, sequenced in a study of response to subunit inactivated influenza vaccine. From the RT-PCR reads, TCRdb called clonotypes with MiXCR, one entry per CDR3 protein. Of 500,000 to 750,000 distinct CDR3 sequences in the sample, 13% to 15% were seen once. The specimen was PBMCs from blood, collected 12 days after vaccination. The receptors were gathered from a man over 45 who received an inactivated influenza vaccine.

The table lists this clonotype with many counts. The chain joins TRBV5-1 to TRBJ2-7, with a tentative D call TRBD1 (6 bases). Deletions cut 3 bases from V and 2 bases from J, with 12 bases between. Germline V lookup: CDR1 SGHRS, CDR2 YFSETQ. CDR3 size: 14 residues. The CDR3 loop is CASSSPDRPYEQYF. The CDR3 DNA is TGCGCCAGCAGCTCCCCGGACAGACCCTACGAGCAGTACTTC.

The chain couples TRBV6-5 to TRBJ2-1; D tentatively reads TRBD1 or TRBD2 (5 bases each). CDR3 size: 13 residues. Trimming took 2 bases from V and 10 from J, leaving 12 bases between them. Germline V gene sequence: CDR1 MNHEY, CDR2 SVGAGI. The CDR3 here is CASSYDTWGEQFF. The CDR3 nucleotides are TGTGCCAGCAGTTACGATACCTGGGGGGAGCAGTTCTTC.

The rearrangement links TRBV18 to TRBJ1-4, with D uncertain. The CDR3 loop spans 15 amino acids. V was cut by 5 bases and J by 0 bases, with 10 bases left in between. Looked up from germline, CDR1 is KGHSH and CDR2 is LQKENI. The CDR3 loop reads CASSIDFATNEKLFF. CDR3 sequence (DNA): TGTGCCAGCTCAATAGACTTTGCAACTAATGAAAAACTGTTTTTT. Supplemented by reference TRBV18 and TRBJ1-4, the full variable domain reads NAGVMQNPRHLVRRRGQEARLRCSPMKGHSHVYWYRQLPEEGLKFMVYLQKENIIDESGMPKERFSAEFPKEGPSILRIQQVVRGDSAAYFCASSIDFATNEKLFFGSGTQLSVL.

This sequence joins TRBV5-5 and TRBJ1-2; D might be TRBD1 (6 bases). Trimming pared 4 bases from V and 5 bases from J, leaving 18 bases between. The germline CDR1 and CDR2 sequences are SGHKS and YYEKEE (reference sequence). The CDR3 extends over 15 amino acids. Here the CDR3 DNA reads TGTGCCAGCAGCCCCTCGGGCAGGGGAGCGTATGGCTACACCTTC. Translating gives CASSPSGRGAYGYTF. Based on the CDR3 plus reference TRBV5-5 and TRBJ1-2, the full variable domain is DAGVTQSPTHLIKTRGQQVTLRCSPISGHKSVSWYQQVLGQGPQFIFQYYEKEERGRGNFPDRFSARQFPNYSSELNVNALLLGDSALYLCASSPSGRGAYGYTFGSGTRLTVV.

The chain employs TRBV29-1 and TRBJ2-1, with 8 bases identical to TRBD1. Germline V gene lookup returns CDR1 SQVTM and CDR2 ANQGSEA. The CDR3 loop spans 14 amino acids. The trim removed 6 bases at V and 9 bases at J, leaving 13 bases unmatched. The CDR3 DNA follows: TGCAGCGTGGCCCGTGGGACAGGTAATAGTGAGCAGTTCTTC. Protein sequence: CSVARGTGNSEQFF.

V is TRBV7-9 and J is TRBJ2-1, with no clear D. Trimming removed 3 bases from V and 8 bases from J, with 8 bases in between. Germline assignment: CDR1 SEHNR and CDR2 FQNEAQ (reference sequence). The CDR3 extends over 12 amino acids. The CDR3 bases are TGTGCCAGCAGCTTTGTTGTGTATGAGCAGTTCTTC. Amino acid sequence: CASSFVVYEQFF.

The J gene is TRBJ2-7, the V gene TRBV28; 14 nucleotides match TRBD2. This CDR3 region has 18 residues. The J segment lost 0 bases and the V segment lost 5 bases, leaving 9 bases of the junction unmatched. Germline CDR1 reads MDHEN; CDR2 reads SYDVKM. CDR3 sequence: CASSISGTSGGLSYEQYF. CDR3 bases: TGTGCCAGCAGTATCTCCGGGACTAGCGGGGGCCTCTCCTACGAGCAGTACTTC. The variable domain in full, with the rest retrieved from reference TRBV28 and TRBJ2-7, is DVKVTQSSRYLVKRTGEKVFLECVQDMDHENMFWYRQDPGLGLRLIYFSYDVKMKEKGDIPEGYSVSREKKERFSLILESASTNQTSMYLCASSISGTSGGLSYEQYFGPGTRLTVT.

This clonotype was found many times. The chain uses TRBV5-1 and TRBJ2-1; 9 bases match TRBD2. The J segment lost 2 bases and the V segment lost 0 bases, leaving 3 bases of the junction unmatched. Germline V CDR1 and CDR2: SGHRS, YFSETQ. CDR3 size: 16 residues. The CDR3 DNA follows: TGCGCCAGCAGCTTGGTGGCTAGCGGGGCCTACAATGAGCAGTTCTTC. Translation gives CASSLVASGAYNEQFF.

The chain is built from TRBV27 and TRBJ1-4; a possible D gene is TRBD1 (5 bases). Trimming took 6 bases from V and 8 from J, leaving 16 bases between them. The length of the CDR3 is 14 residues. CDR1 MNHEY and CDR2 SMNVEV come from the germline V gene (reference sequence). The CDR3 nucleotides are TGTGCCAGCAGCTCCCTCGCCGGGGACGAAAAACTGTTTTTT. Protein product: CASSSLAGDEKLFF.

There are a few counts of this clonotype. The chain has TRBV6-4 and TRBJ2-6; D is undetermined. V was pared by 2 bases and J by 1 base, with 6 bases between. This CDR3 is built from 15 residues. Germline-derived CDR1 and CDR2 are MRHNA and SNTAGT. The CDR3 region has the DNA TGTGCCAGCAGTGACACGCGGTCTGGGGCCAACGTCCTGACTTTC. Its translation is CASSDTRSGANVLTF.

There are many counts of this clonotype. The chain employs TRBV20-1 and TRBJ2-3; D perhaps matches TRBD2 (5 bases). The CDR3 is 14 residues long. V was cut by 1 base and J by 1 base, with 9 bases left in between. CDR1 is DFQATT and CDR2 is SNEGSKA in the germline V gene (reference sequence). In nucleotides, the CDR3 is TGCAGTGCTAGAGGTGGGAGACGCACAGATACGCAGTATTTT. It yields the protein CSARGGRRTDTQYF.

This chain joins TRBV20-1 and TRBJ2-5; D not resolved. Germline V gene data show CDR1 as DFQATT and CDR2 as SNEGSKA (reference sequence). Trimming cost V 3 bases and J 3 bases, with 8 bases left between them. The CDR3 is 12 residues long. The CDR3 nucleotides are TGCAGTGCTAGGGGCCCCGAAGAGACCCAGTACTTC. Amino acids: CSARGPEETQYF.

The chain links TRBV27 to TRBJ2-3, with 9 nucleotides matching TRBD2. The CDR3 has 19 amino acids. CDR1 is MNHEY, CDR2 SMNVEV, per germline (reference sequence). V lost 0 bases and J lost 6; bases outside the gene matches: 16. The CDR3 protein is CASSLSGGAGLAWADTQYF. Written as DNA, the CDR3 is TGTGCCAGCAGTTTATCCGGGGGGGCCGGACTAGCGTGGGCCGATACGCAGTATTTT.

This clonotype has just a few counts. The rearrangement links TRBV5-6 to TRBJ1-1, with D possibly being TRBD1 (5 bases). V was shortened by 1 base and J by 6 bases, with 13 bases between the two germline ends. The CDR3 runs to 14 residues. Germline lookup yields CDR1 SGHDT and CDR2 YYEEEE. CDR3 in DNA: TGTGCCAGCAGCTTGTTGGGGGGGGACGCTGAAGCTTTCTTT. This translates into CASSLLGGDAEAFF.

The table lists this clonotype with many counts. The chain has TRBV5-6 and TRBJ2-3; no clear D gene. The CDR3 has 12 residues. The germline CDR1 and CDR2 sequences are SGHDT and YYEEEE. The ends were cut back, 4 bases at V and 3 bases at J, with 6 bases in the middle. The CDR3, as DNA: TGTGCCAGCAGCCACCGGACAGATACGCAGTATTTT. It specifies CASSHRTDTQYF.

This clonotype was seen a few times. The chain couples TRBV11-2 to TRBJ2-1; TRBD2 aligns across 16 bases. Germline lookup yields CDR1 SGHAT and CDR2 FQNNGV. The CDR3 has 18 amino acids. Trimming removed 2 bases from V and 12 bases from J; junction bases left unmatched: 13. The CDR3 DNA reads TGTGCCAGCAGCTTACAGGGACTAGCGGGGGGGTCTGGTTTGGGGCAGTTCTTC. Protein: CASSLQGLAGGSGLGQFF.

In its sample, this clonotype was seen a few times. A read error may be the cause here, since a much bigger clone is one base away. The V and J genes are TRBV7-2 and TRBJ1-5, with no clear D. Trimming took off 4 bases at V and 3 bases at J, with 4 bases between the two ends. This CDR3 region has 12 residues. Germline CDR1 is SGHTA and CDR2 is FQGNSA. The CDR3 DNA follows: TGTGCCAGCAGCTACTACAATCAGCCCCAGCATTTT. It encodes CASSYYNQPQHF.

CDR3 amino acids: CASSLGSRNTEAFF. The CDR3, as DNA: TGTGCCAGCAGTTTAGGGTCAAGAAACACTGAAGCTTTCTTT. The chain carries TRBV12-3 or TRBV12-4 and TRBJ1-1; D not resolved. V gave up 1 base and J gave up 2 bases, with 8 bases separating them. This CDR3 has 14 amino acids.